The T cell receptor beta chain described here comes from a study of CD8 T cells in ankylosing spondylitis. Points from the study as a whole: Earlier literature documents some of the motif variants in reactive arthritis synovial fluid and blood.

TCRdb independently ran MiXCR on the 5' RACE reads; one entry per CDR3 protein. The sample lists some 30,000 distinct CDR3 sequences, over 12% occurring once. This clonotype was counted a few times. Antigen unknown. The CDR3 spans 12 residues. Germline CDR1 is ENHRY and CDR2 is SYGVKD. The V and J ends lost 7 bases and 6 bases respectively, with 9 bases between them. The rearrangement uses TRBV10-3 and TRBJ2-2; a weak D match, TRBD2 (5 bases). The source of this sequence is a male donor with ankylosing spondylitis or in good health (not recorded which). Sequencing was performed on blood. CDR3 amino acids: CAIKADSGELFF. CDR3 in DNA: TGTGCCATCAAGGCGGACTCCGGGGAGCTGTTTTTT.